This T cell receptor beta chain was recorded in a study of T-cell memory formation after mild COVID-19. About the study: In these data, TCR clusters were largely donor specific.

The CDR3 has 14 residues. Germline loops: CDR1 SGHRS, CDR2 YFSETQ. V lost 4 bases to trimming and J lost 7 bases; unmatched junction nucleotides: 10. General study points: Contracting CD4+ clones were located mainly in CM and EM, and CD8+ clones in EMRA. Contracting clones, day 15 to 85, had balanced CD4/CD8, and later expanders favored CD4+.

The TCR alpha and TCR beta cDNA libraries, bearing sample barcodes and UMIs, were generated by 5'RACE using constant-segment primers. TCRdb analysed the 5' RACE reads with MiXCR anew, one entry per CDR3 protein. The table lists under 250,000 distinct CDR3 sequences, about 9.2% of them singletons. This clonotype was counted at least ten times. The antigen is unknown. The V and J genes are TRBV5-1 and TRBJ1-1, with 7 positions matching TRBD1. Sample: PBMCs or a T cell subset sorted from them (not recorded which). This receptor was obtained from a man younger than 30 who had mild COVID-19 (a few samples of this study predate the infection). Cell type and time point are not known. The CDR3 nucleotides are TGCGCCAGCAGCCAAAGACAGGGTAAGGGTGAAGCTTTCTTT. Amino acids: CASSQRQGKGEAFF.